One and the same sample provided the 20 T cell receptor beta chains below, sequenced in a study of blood T cells in healthy people across ages. A second about 6 to 12 cycle PCR used barcoded and J-beta primers. TCRdb ran MiXCR on the 5' RACE reads and lists one entry per CDR3 protein. The data contain around 620,000 distinct CDR3 sequences, roughly 28% of them seen just once; the ten biggest clones take up approximately 18%. Sequencing was carried out using blood. These receptors were taken from a woman in her 70s in good health.

This clonotype was found a few times. The CDR3 sequence: CSAREPGGTGNTIYF. The CDR3 DNA reads TGCAGTGCTAGAGAACCTGGGGGCACTGGAAACACCATATATTTT. The V call is TRBV20-1, the J call TRBJ1-3; D perhaps matches TRBD1 (6 bases). Trimming removed 0 bases from V and 2 bases from J, with 11 bases in between. The CDR3 runs to 15 residues. Germline CDR1 and CDR2: DFQATT and SNEGSKA (reference sequence).

The genes are TRBV20-1 and TRBJ2-5; weak D call: TRBD2 (6 bases). Trimming removed 4 bases at V and 13 bases at J, with 13 bases between. The CDR3 length is 10 residues. Germline CDR1 reads DFQATT; CDR2 reads SNEGSKA (reference sequence). The CDR3 DNA reads as TGCAGTGCTACCGGACTACAACGGTACTTC. Its translation is CSATGLQRYF.

At least ten counts were recorded for this clonotype. This chain uses TRBV28 with TRBJ1-2; 10 bases are a match to TRBD1. The CDR3 extends over 12 amino acids. Germline assignment: CDR1 MDHEN and CDR2 SYDVKM. V lost 10 bases and J lost 4; bases outside the gene matches: 3. The CDR3 DNA reads as TGTGCCACGGGGGACAGGGGCTATGGCTACACCTTC. Its translation: CATGDRGYGYTF.

The J gene is TRBJ1-5, the V gene TRBV28; a weak D match, TRBD1 (5 bases). Germline V gives CDR1 MDHEN, CDR2 SYDVKM. V lost 6 bases and J lost 7, with 10 bases in between. The CDR3 sequence is 12 residues long. For the CDR3, the DNA is TGTGCCAGCAGCGTAGGGGTCCAGCCCCAGCATTTT. Protein: CASSVGVQPQHF. Supplemented by reference TRBV28 and TRBJ1-5, the full variable domain reads DVKVTQSSRYLVKRTGEKVFLECVQDMDHENMFWYRQDPGLGLRLIYFSYDVKMKEKGDIPEGYSVSREKKERFSLILESASTNQTSMYLCASSVGVQPQHFGDGTRLSIL.

In its sample, this clonotype was seen a few times. This sequence joins TRBV5-5 and TRBJ2-6, with D unclear. CDR3 length equals 15 residues. The V gene lost 1 base and the J gene lost 3 bases, with 8 bases spanning the gap. The germline V gene encodes CDR1 SGHKS and CDR2 YYEKEE (reference sequence). CDR3 in amino acids: CASSLLLLGANVLTF. The CDR3 DNA sequence: TGTGCCAGCAGCTTGTTGTTACTTGGGGCCAACGTCCTGACTTTC.

This chain connects TRBV11-2 to TRBJ2-5; D gene ambiguous. The closer fit of TRBJ2-1 to the DNA end suggests the J call may be wrong. The CDR3 contains 12 residues. CDR1 is SGHAT, CDR2 FQNNGV, per germline. The CDR3 region is CASSLGINEQFF. The CDR3 DNA reads as TGTGCCAGCAGTCTAGGGATCAATGAGCAGTTCTTC.

The chain uses TRBV5-1 and TRBJ2-5; 14 bases match TRBD2. Germline-derived CDR1 and CDR2 are SGHRS and YFSETQ. The CDR3 spans 17 residues. V dropped 3 bases and J dropped 0; count of bases not matched to a gene: 4. CDR3 region: CASSWGLAGVYQETQYF. Here the CDR3 DNA reads TGCGCCAGCAGCTGGGGACTAGCGGGGGTGTACCAAGAGACCCAGTACTTC.

This clonotype was counted ten times or more. The V gene is TRBV5-6, the J gene TRBJ2-3; D unresolved. There are 15 residues in the CDR3. Trimming took off 0 bases at V and 1 base at J, with 9 bases between the two ends. CDR1 and CDR2 (germline): SGHDT, YYEEEE. CDR3 amino acids: CASSLDGTRTDTQYF. Written as DNA, the CDR3 is TGTGCCAGCAGCTTGGACGGCACCCGCACAGATACGCAGTATTTT.

This clonotype was seen a handful of times. V gene TRBV6-5 combines with J gene TRBJ1-3; D is uncertain. This CDR3 is built from 17 residues. Trimming cost V 2 bases and J 4 bases, with 18 bases left between them. From germline, CDR1 is MNHEY and CDR2 SVGAGI. The CDR3: CASSYPQTGSGGNTIYF. In DNA, the CDR3 is TGTGCCAGCAGTTACCCCCAGACTGGCTCGGGAGGAAACACCATATATTTT.

This clonotype was seen only a few times. The chain links TRBV7-3 to TRBJ1-2; D gene ambiguous. The V end lost 1 base, the J end lost 3 bases, and 12 bases lay between the germline ends. Germline V gene data show CDR1 as SGHTA and CDR2 as FQGTGA. There are 15 residues in the CDR3. This CDR3 is CASSLSRGLDYGYTF. DNA for the CDR3: TGTGCCAGCAGCTTAAGTCGGGGTCTCGACTATGGCTACACCTTC.

With respect to this clonotype: The junction departs from the called germline gene at one end, perhaps through a read error. The chain employs TRBV29-1 and TRBJ1-5; no firm D call. This CDR3 is 13 amino acids long. Germline V lookup: CDR1 SQVTM, CDR2 ANQGSEA. CDR3 in DNA: TGCAGCGTCCGAGGGTTTGGCAATCCGCCCCAGCATTTT. It yields the protein CSVRGFGNPPQHF.

In its sample, this clonotype was seen a few times. V gene TRBV6-6 combines with J gene TRBJ2-2; D gene unclear. The CDR3 loop spans 13 amino acids. V lost 7 bases and J 1 base, leaving 7 bases between the germline ends. Germline CDR1 MNHNY, CDR2 SVGAGI (reference sequence). The CDR3 protein is CASITENTGELFF. DNA of the CDR3: TGTGCCAGCATTACGGAGAACACCGGGGAGCTGTTTTTT.

The chain carries TRBV25-1 and TRBJ2-7; D is uncertain. Looked up from germline, CDR1 is MGHDK and CDR2 is SYGVNS. The CDR3 is made up of 14 amino acids. The V end was cut by 0 bases, the J end by 1 base, with 7 bases between. The chain's CDR3 is CASSEYGSSYEQYF. CDR3 nucleotide sequence: TGTGCCAGCAGTGAATACGGCAGTTCCTACGAGCAGTACTTC.

The gene calls are TRBV11-2 and TRBJ1-4; no definite D call. V lost 2 bases and J 7 bases, leaving 20 bases between the germline ends. Looked up from germline, CDR1 is SGHAT and CDR2 is FQNNGV. There are 17 residues in the CDR3. CDR3 bases: TGTGCCAGCAGCTTATGGCAGTGGGCTACCCCGAGTGAAAAACTGTTTTTT. This sequence encodes CASSLWQWATPSEKLFF.

The chain has TRBV6-2 or TRBV6-3 and TRBJ1-2; unclear D gene. The V gene lost 6 bases and the J gene lost 5 bases, with 10 bases spanning the gap. The V gene's germline CDR1 is MNHEY and CDR2 SVGEGT. The CDR3 is 12 residues long. Here the CDR3 reads CASSYREYGYTF. CDR3 coding DNA: TGTGCCAGCAGCTACAGAGAGTATGGCTACACCTTC.

The chain carries TRBV10-3 and TRBJ2-2, with D maybe TRBD2 (5 bases). Germline V lookup: CDR1 ENHRY, CDR2 SYGVKD. The V end lost 4 bases, the J end lost 8 bases, and 17 bases lay between the germline ends. The CDR3 sequence is 15 residues long. The CDR3 is CAISVGPTGGGELFF. The DNA of the CDR3 is TGTGCCATCAGTGTGGGTCCGACCGGAGGTGGGGAGCTGTTTTTT.

This sequence joins TRBV7-9 and TRBJ2-1; D is unclear. In germline, CDR1 is SEHNR, CDR2 FQNEAQ (reference sequence). Trimming cost V 5 bases and J 10 bases, with 9 bases left between them. The CDR3 consists of 11 residues. CDR3 protein: CASSERREQFF. CDR3 bases: TGTGCCAGCAGCGAACGGCGAGAGCAGTTCTTC.

This clonotype was seen a handful of times. The chain carries TRBV29-1 and TRBJ1-5; 7 bases are shared with TRBD1. The CDR3 contains 15 residues. V trimming: 4 bases; J trimming: 0 bases; junction bases outside the gene matches: 6. CDR1 SQVTM and CDR2 ANQGSEA come from the germline V gene. The CDR3 nucleotides read TGCAGCGTTGTAATCCAGGGGGATAGCAATCAGCCCCAGCATTTT. Protein: CSVVIQGDSNQPQHF.

This clonotype has a handful of counts. Written as DNA, the CDR3 is TGCAGTGCTAGAGAACGGGTACCAGCGAACCAAGAGACCCAGTACTTC. It yields the protein CSARERVPANQETQYF. This chain links TRBV20-1 with TRBJ2-5; D call uncertain. Germline CDR1 reads DFQATT; CDR2 reads SNEGSKA (reference sequence). There are 16 residues in the CDR3. V lost 0 bases and J 0 bases, leaving 14 bases between the germline ends.

In this sample, this clonotype turned up a few times. The chain has TRBV3-1 and TRBJ2-7, with D possibly being TRBD1 (5 bases). V dropped 1 base and J dropped 6 bases, with 13 bases sitting between them. Germline V gives CDR1 LGHDT, CDR2 YNNKEL (reference sequence). This CDR3 is 14 amino acids long. CDR3 sequence reads: CASSQVQKGSEQYF. The DNA of the CDR3 is TGTGCCAGCAGCCAAGTCCAAAAGGGGTCCGAGCAGTACTTC.